This section outlines one TCR beta chain sequence together with its context. V lost 3 bases, J lost 4 bases, and 12 bases lay in between. The length of the CDR3 is 14 residues. Germline V gene data show CDR1 as LNHDA and CDR2 as SQIVND (reference sequence). Sequenced by immunoSEQ multiplex PCR; TCRdb stores in-frame clones only, minus some. Here the sample spans about 67,000 clones, 80% to 90% being singletons. These data are taken from a study of a mutant IDH1 vaccine in newly diagnosed glioma. Documented time point: baseline, week 1 (first vaccination visit). The treatment denotes: pre-vaccination baseline after standard-of-care therapy.

This receptor was obtained from a woman younger than 30 with glioma. Some clones in this sample may be carry-over from other donors' samples. This material consisted of peripheral blood mononuclear cells (PBMCs), taken from a glioma patient treated with radiotherapy, temozolomide or both. The chain is built from TRBV19 and TRBJ1-2, with D unclear. This CDR3 is CASSIVKGGYGYTF. CDR3 in DNA: TGTGCCAGTAGTATTGTCAAGGGAGGCTATGGCTACACCTTC.